Below, 18 T cell receptor beta chains from the same sample are listed, as sequenced in a study of shared clonotypes between healthy human individuals. Sequencing used immunoSEQ multiplex PCR; TCRdb keeps in-frame clones, though not all of them. The sample yields just over 2,000,000 clones, roughly 94% seen once. In the naive CD8 group, cells lacked CD45RO and were positively selected for CCR7, so terminally differentiated effector memory CD45RA+ cells were left out. The source material was naive CD8+ T cells sorted from blood. These receptors were obtained from a man between 18 and 35 years old in good health.

A note on this clone: Just one base apart from a much larger clone, this may be a read error. The CDR3: CASSLLAGQETQYF. The CDR3 bases are TGCGCCAGCAGCTTACTAGCGGGACAAGAGACCCAGTACTTC. The rearrangement uses TRBV5-1 and TRBJ2-5; 10 bases map to TRBD2. V lost 2 bases to trimming and J lost 2 bases; unmatched junction nucleotides: 0. Germline CDR1 SGHRS, CDR2 YFSETQ. There are 14 residues in the CDR3.

The rearrangement uses TRBV19 and TRBJ1-2; 8 nucleotides align to TRBD1. The CDR3 loop spans 16 amino acids. Germline CDR1 reads LNHDA; CDR2 reads SQIVND (reference sequence). V gave up 4 bases and J gave up 8 bases; unmatched junction bases: 15. The CDR3 DNA sequence: TGTGCCAGTAGTACCAGCTCATGGACAGGGCCAAAGGGCTACACCTTC. Residues: CASSTSSWTGPKGYTF.

The genes are TRBV6-5 and TRBJ1-1, with a possible D match to TRBD1 (5 bases). Trimming removed 7 bases from V and 5 bases from J, with 20 bases in between. The CDR3 extends over 15 amino acids. CDR1 is MNHEY and CDR2 is SVGAGI in the germline V gene. CDR3 DNA: TGTGCCAGCACGTGGGGGAGGGGCGTAGGGACTGAAGCTTTCTTT. Translation: CASTWGRGVGTEAFF.

In its sample, this clone was seen a few times. CDR3 loop: CATEDGLSYEQYF. The CDR3, as DNA: TGTGCCACCGAGGACGGGCTATCCTACGAGCAGTACTTC. The chain uses TRBV28 and TRBJ2-7; D remains ambiguous. CDR1 and CDR2 from the germline V gene are MDHEN and SYDVKM. CDR3 length equals 13 residues. Trimming removed 10 bases from V and 1 base from J, with 14 bases in between.

The chain joins TRBV7-9 to TRBJ2-5; TRBD2 aligns across 11 bases. Germline CDR1 reads SEHNR; CDR2 reads FQNEAQ (reference sequence). Trimming took 4 bases from V and 5 from J; bases not matched to a gene: 12. CDR3 length: 17 residues. CDR3 nucleotides: TGTGCCAGCAGCTACCCTACGACTAGCGGGGATCTTGAGACCCAGTACTTC. It yields the protein CASSYPTTSGDLETQYF.

Concerning this clone: A much larger clonotype is one base distant, so this may be a read error. This CDR3 is also generated by other DNA sequences in the sample. Written as DNA, the CDR3 is TGTGCCAGCAGCCCCGCCTACGAGCAGTACTTC. Protein sequence: CASSPAYEQYF. The rearrangement links TRBV28 to TRBJ2-7, with D unclear. The CDR3 length is 11 residues. With 6 bases removed from V and 2 bases from J, the gap between germline ends came to 5 bases. Germline CDR1 MDHEN, CDR2 SYDVKM.

V is TRBV6-1 and J is TRBJ2-1; the match to TRBD2 covers 7 bases. There are 15 residues in the CDR3. V lost 8 bases to trimming and J lost 3 bases; unmatched junction nucleotides: 10. The V gene's germline CDR1 is MNHNS and CDR2 SASEGT. CDR3 in amino acids: CASDSLAPIYNEQFF. CDR3 nucleotides: TGTGCCAGCGACTCACTAGCGCCGATCTACAATGAGCAGTTCTTC.

Comments on this clone: The sample holds other DNA sequences that translate to the same CDR3. The genes are TRBV27 and TRBJ2-1; D unresolved. Trimming took off 3 bases at V and 3 bases at J, with 3 bases between the two ends. Germline CDR1 MNHEY, CDR2 SMNVEV (reference sequence). This CDR3 spans 12 amino acids. CDR3 in DNA: TGTGCCAGCAGTTTCAGCTACAATGAGCAGTTCTTC. Translation gives CASSFSYNEQFF.

The chain has TRBV7-2 and TRBJ2-2, with TRBD1 identical over 7 bases. V was clipped by 6 bases and J by 3 bases; unmatched bases: 7. CDR1 and CDR2 (germline): SGHTA, FQGNSA. The CDR3 is 15 amino acids. CDR3 residues: CASRNRQGDTGELFF. The CDR3 DNA follows: TGTGCCAGCAGGAATAGACAGGGCGACACCGGGGAGCTGTTTTTT.

V usage is TRBV21-1 and J usage is TRBJ2-1. TRBV21-1 is classified as a pseudogene. This CDR3 has 15 amino acids. This CDR3 is CASSKAGWVYNEQFF. The CDR3 DNA follows: TGTGCCAGCAGCAAGGCCGGTTGGGTATACAATGAGCAGTTCTTC.

This sequence joins TRBV4-1 and TRBJ1-4; perhaps TRBD1 as D (5 bases). The CDR3 is 17 amino acids. CDR1 is MGHRA, CDR2 YSYEKL, per germline. Trimming took off 4 bases at V and 5 bases at J, with 20 bases between the two ends. For the CDR3, the DNA is TGCGCCAGCAGCCTGTCCCATTACGGGGGAACAAATGAAAAACTGTTTTTT. Its protein is CASSLSHYGGTNEKLFF.

This clone was seen a single time. V is TRBV30 and J is TRBJ2-3, with 10 bases that match TRBD2. The CDR3 covers 19 residues. CDR1 is GTSNPN and CDR2 is SVGIG in the germline V gene (reference sequence). With V trimmed by 4 bases and J by 3 bases, 19 bases remained unmatched. The CDR3 sequence is CAWTQDGAGGWRVTDTQYF. As DNA, the CDR3 is TGTGCCTGGACCCAAGACGGAGCGGGAGGGTGGCGGGTGACAGATACGCAGTATTTT.

The rearrangement uses TRBV6-1 and TRBJ2-7; perhaps TRBD1 as D (8 bases). V lost 8 bases and J 8 bases, leaving 19 bases between the germline ends. The CDR3 extends over 13 amino acids. CDR1 MNHNS and CDR2 SASEGT come from the germline V gene. In DNA, the CDR3 is TGTGCCAGCCTAACAGGGGGGGACGGGCAGCAGTACTTC. Translating it yields CASLTGGDGQQYF.

V gene TRBV27 combines with J gene TRBJ1-1; D not resolved. V lost 2 bases and J lost 2, with 9 bases in between. CDR1 and CDR2 from the germline V gene are MNHEY and SMNVEV (reference sequence). The CDR3 length is 14 residues. The CDR3 DNA follows: TGTGCCAGCAGTTTAACCCCCCCAAACACTGAAGCTTTCTTT. Protein product: CASSLTPPNTEAFF.

CDR3 sequence: CASSDSRGHQLYSNQPQHF. DNA of the CDR3: TGTGCCAGCAGTGACTCAAGGGGGCACCAGCTTTATAGCAATCAGCCCCAGCATTTT. The V call is TRBV6-4, the J call TRBJ1-5, with TRBD1 identical over 7 bases. With V trimmed by 0 bases and J by 0 bases, 11 bases remained unmatched. This CDR3 region has 19 residues. The germline CDR1 and CDR2 sequences are MRHNA and SNTAGT.

The rearrangement links TRBV4-3 to TRBJ2-7; 8 nucleotides agree with TRBD2. The CDR3 covers 16 residues. V trimming: 2 bases; J trimming: 7 bases; junction bases outside the gene matches: 13. Looked up from germline, CDR1 is LGHNA and CDR2 is YSLEER. The CDR3 reads CASSQNPAGVAGEQYF. The CDR3 DNA reads TGCGCCAGCAGCCAAAATCCAGCGGGAGTAGCGGGGGAGCAGTACTTC.

In regard to this clone: At one boundary the junction diverges from the germline segment, which might be a read error. Other nucleotide sequences in the sample specify the same CDR3. V is TRBV29-1 and J is TRBJ1-2; D unclear. CDR1 is SQVTM and CDR2 is ANQGSEA in the germline V gene. This CDR3 region has 14 residues. The CDR3 nucleotides read TGCAGCGTTTTGGGAGGGCCCCTTAACTATGGCTACACCTTT. Protein sequence: CSVLGGPLNYGYTF.

The V gene is TRBV28, the J gene TRBJ1-6; D is perhaps TRBD1 (5 bases). Trimming left V 7 bases short and J 6 bases short, with 16 bases between. This CDR3 is built from 15 residues. Per the germline V gene, CDR1 is MDHEN and CDR2 is SYDVKM. The DNA for the CDR3 is TGTGCCAGCACCCCCTCTGGGGGAAGTAATTCACCCCTCCACTTT. This gives the protein CASTPSGGSNSPLHF.